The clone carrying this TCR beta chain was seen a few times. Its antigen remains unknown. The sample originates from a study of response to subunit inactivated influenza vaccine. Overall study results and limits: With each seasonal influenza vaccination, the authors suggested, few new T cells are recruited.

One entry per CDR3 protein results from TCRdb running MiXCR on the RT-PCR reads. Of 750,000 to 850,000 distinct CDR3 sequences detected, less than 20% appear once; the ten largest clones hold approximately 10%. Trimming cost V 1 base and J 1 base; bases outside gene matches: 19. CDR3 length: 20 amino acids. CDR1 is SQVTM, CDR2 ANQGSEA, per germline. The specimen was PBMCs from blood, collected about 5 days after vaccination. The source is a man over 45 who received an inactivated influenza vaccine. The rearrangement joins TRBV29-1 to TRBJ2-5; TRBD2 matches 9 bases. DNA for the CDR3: TGCAGCGTTGAAGTATCTCAGCGGGAGGTGTCGTACGTATTCCAAGAGACCCAGTACTTC. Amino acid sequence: CSVEVSQREVSYVFQETQYF.